This T cell receptor beta chain derives from a study of T cell responses to AZD1222 COVID-19 vaccine. Repertoires were generated with immunoSEQ multiplex PCR, while TCRdb's copy carries only in-frame clones and drops some. The sample contains under 130,000 clones, about 87% of which appear only once. V dropped 5 bases and J dropped 2; count of bases not matched to a gene: 6. The CDR3 covers 14 residues. Germline V gene sequence: CDR1 SGHAT, CDR2 FQNNGV. J is TRBJ2-7 and V is TRBV11-2, with 7 bases aligning to TRBD2. The specimen was peripheral blood, collected on day 0 of AZD1222 vaccination. The TCR comes from an adult in good health. CDR3 amino acids: CASSPPSGAYEQYF. Here the CDR3 DNA reads TGTGCCAGCAGCCCCCCAAGCGGGGCCTACGAGCAGTACTTC.